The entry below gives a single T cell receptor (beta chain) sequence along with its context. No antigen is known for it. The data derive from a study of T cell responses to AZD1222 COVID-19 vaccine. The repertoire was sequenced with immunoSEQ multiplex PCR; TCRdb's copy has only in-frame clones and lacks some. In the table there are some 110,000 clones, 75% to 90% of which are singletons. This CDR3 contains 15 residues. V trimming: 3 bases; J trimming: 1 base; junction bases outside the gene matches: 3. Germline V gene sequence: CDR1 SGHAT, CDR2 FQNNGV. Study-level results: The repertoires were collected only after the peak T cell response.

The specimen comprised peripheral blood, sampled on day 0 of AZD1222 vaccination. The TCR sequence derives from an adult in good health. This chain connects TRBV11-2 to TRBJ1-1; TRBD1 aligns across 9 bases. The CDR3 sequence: CASSFTGGRNTEAFF. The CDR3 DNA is TGTGCCAGCAGCTTCACAGGGGGCAGGAACACTGAAGCTTTCTTT.